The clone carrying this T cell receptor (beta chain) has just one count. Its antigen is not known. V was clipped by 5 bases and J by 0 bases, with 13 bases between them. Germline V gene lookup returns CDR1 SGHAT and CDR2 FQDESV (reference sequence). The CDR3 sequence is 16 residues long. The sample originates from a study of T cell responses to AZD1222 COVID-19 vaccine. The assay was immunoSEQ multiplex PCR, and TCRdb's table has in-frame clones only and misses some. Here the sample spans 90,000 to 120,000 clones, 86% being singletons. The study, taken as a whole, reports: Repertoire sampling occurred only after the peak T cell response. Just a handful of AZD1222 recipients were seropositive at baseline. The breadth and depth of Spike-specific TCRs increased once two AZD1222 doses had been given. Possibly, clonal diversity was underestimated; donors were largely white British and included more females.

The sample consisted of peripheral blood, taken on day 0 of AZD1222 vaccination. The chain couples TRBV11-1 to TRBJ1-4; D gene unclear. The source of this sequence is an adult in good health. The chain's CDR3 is CASSPSGRATNEKLFF. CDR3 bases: TGTGCCAGCAGCCCCTCCGGAAGGGCAACTAATGAAAAACTGTTTTTT.